This TCR beta chain derives from a study of STAT5B mutations in CD4+ large granular lymphocyte leukemia. Overall study findings and caveats: TRBV06-family usage was enriched in top patient clones (8/27) versus controls (2/35).

This clone was observed a single time. What it recognizes is unknown. V was clipped by 8 bases and J by 3 bases, with 11 bases between them. CDR1 is SGHNT and CDR2 is YENEEA in the germline V gene. There are 13 residues in the CDR3. As handled by the study authors: Lowest detectable productive clonotype frequency was 2.59 x 10-5. Libraries were prepared by immunoSEQ multiplex PCR; TCRdb keeps only in-frame clonotypes and omits some of them. V and J calls and clone size are as listed in that table; D and trimming were resolved from the DNA. The table shows 30,000 to 40,000 clones, with about 91% occurring only once.

Sample: CD4+ T cells from blood buffy coats. The chain is built from TRBV11-3 and TRBJ1-5; D not resolved. The clonotype comes from a human donor in good health. The CDR3: CASGRGSNQPQHF. CDR3 coding DNA: TGTGCCAGCGGCCGGGGATCCAATCAGCCCCAGCATTTT.